The T cell receptor beta chain under discussion was sequenced for a study of OX40 agonist ivuxolimab in advanced cancers. Study overall: Cohort: about 80% men, mean age about 60, aged about 20 to 90.

Study outcomes and limitations: Low normalized T-cell clonal expansion also characterized some of the nonresponders.

The method was immunoSEQ multiplex PCR; TCRdb's version includes in-frame clones alone and lacks a portion of them. The sample holds 50,000 to 60,000 clones; about nine tenths are singletons and the top ten take less than 5%. Trimming removed 3 bases at V and 0 bases at J, with 16 bases between. CDR1 and CDR2 from the germline V gene are SEHNR and FQNEAQ (reference sequence). The CDR3 consists of 17 residues. This clone has a single count. Its antigen is not known. The sample was CD4+ or CD8+ T cells sorted from blood, taken in a trial of the OX40 agonist ivuxolimab. The receptor was derived from an adult with an advanced solid tumor such as melanoma, head and neck, liver or kidney cancer. V is TRBV7-9 and J is TRBJ2-3; D might be TRBD1 (5 bases). The CDR3 DNA sequence: TGTGCCAGCAGCTTGGTATTACAGGACCCTAGCACAGATACGCAGTATTTT. Its translation: CASSLVLQDPSTDTQYF.